Here is one TCR beta chain with its context. Antigen: not known. TCR beta cDNA libraries had unique molecular identifiers. MiXCR, applied by TCRdb to the PCR reads, yields one record per CDR3 protein. The sample holds under 900,000 distinct CDR3 sequences, around 53% seen once. The data were obtained in a study of post-analysis software for immune sequencing data. Whole-study findings and limits: Samples from one preparation batch, clustered by F measure, grouped strongly together. In patients, roughly five TRBV segments were more frequent than in controls, with TRBV5-6, TRBV5-1 and TRBV20-1 among them.

This CDR3 has 16 amino acids. Looked up from germline, CDR1 is MNHEY and CDR2 is SMNVEV (reference sequence). Trimming cost V 3 bases and J 4 bases; bases outside gene matches: 9. The gene calls are TRBV27 and TRBJ2-3; 8 bases align to TRBD2. The sample taken for sequencing was blood. The receptor was derived from a girl between 5 and 17 years old with multiple sclerosis. CDR3 residues: CASSFLSGTRSDTQYF. Here the CDR3 DNA reads TGTGCCAGCAGTTTCCTGTCCGGGACTAGATCAGATACGCAGTATTTT.